The clone carrying this T cell receptor beta chain came up many times. V lost 6 bases and J 3 bases, leaving 8 bases between the germline ends. The germline V gene encodes CDR1 MNHEY and CDR2 SVGEGT. This CDR3 has 13 amino acids. The data derive from a study of T cells after yellow fever vaccination. Study-level background: Preparation used SMART-Seq v4 Ultra Low Input for the low-cell-number fractions. Study-wide points: Researchers report a weaker secondary response that nonetheless peaked faster, day 5 versus 15.

Each CDR3 protein gets one entry after TCRdb re-called the 5' RACE reads with MiXCR. This table has approximately 31,000 distinct CDR3 sequences, about 10% appearing once. The TCR sequence derives from a man aged 18 to 29 who received the YFV17D yellow fever vaccine. The sequences come from PBMCs, either bulk or a sorted T-cell subset (CD4+, CD8+, memory, or dextramer-sorted; not recorded which), collected approximately 16 days after the first yellow fever vaccination. This chain uses TRBV6-2 or TRBV6-3 with TRBJ2-2; no clear D gene. DNA for the CDR3: TGTGCCAGCAGGGACCCTTACACCGGGGAGCTGTTTTTT. This translates into CASRDPYTGELFF.